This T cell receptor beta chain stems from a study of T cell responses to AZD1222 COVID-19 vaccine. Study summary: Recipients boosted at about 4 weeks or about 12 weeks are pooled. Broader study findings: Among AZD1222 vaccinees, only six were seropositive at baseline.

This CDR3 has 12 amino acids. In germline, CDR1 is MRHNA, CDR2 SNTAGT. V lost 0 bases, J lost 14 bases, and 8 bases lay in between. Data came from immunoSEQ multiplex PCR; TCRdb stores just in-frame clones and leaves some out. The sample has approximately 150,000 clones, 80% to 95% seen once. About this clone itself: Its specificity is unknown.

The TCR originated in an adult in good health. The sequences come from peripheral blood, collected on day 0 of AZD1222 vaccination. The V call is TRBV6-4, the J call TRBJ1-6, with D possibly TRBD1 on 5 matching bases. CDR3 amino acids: CASSDSGGALHF. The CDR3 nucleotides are TGTGCCAGCAGTGACTCCGGAGGGGCCCTCCACTTT.